A single sample is the source of the 20 T cell receptor beta chains below, sequenced in a study of blood T cell repertoires in COVID-19. Sequencing was performed with immunoSEQ multiplex PCR; in TCRdb, only in-frame clones are kept and a portion is missing. The repertoire holds hundreds of thousands of clones, about 90% seen once, with roughly 1.4% in the top ten. The sequencing input was peripheral blood. The source is an elderly man with acute or convalescent COVID-19.

This clone was recorded only once. This chain connects TRBV10-1 to TRBJ1-6; D possibly corresponds to TRBD1 (6 bases). V was trimmed by 3 bases and J by 10 bases, leaving 16 bases between them. There are 15 residues in the CDR3. Looked up from germline, CDR1 is WNHNN and CDR2 is SYGVQD (reference sequence). CDR3 bases: TGCGCCAGCAGTGACCCGGACAGAGGAAGATCACCCCTCCACTTT. This encodes CASSDPDRGRSPLHF.

V is TRBV18 and J is TRBJ2-1, with a tentative D call TRBD2 (7 bases). Trimming took off 3 bases at V and 7 bases at J, with 13 bases between the two ends. In germline, CDR1 is KGHSH, CDR2 LQKENI. The CDR3 contains 14 residues. CDR3 sequence (DNA): TGTGCCAGCTCACCGGGAGGGGGGGTGAATGAGCAGTTCTTC. It specifies CASSPGGGVNEQFF.

This clone was observed once. The V gene is TRBV5-1, the J gene TRBJ2-3; 14 nucleotides match TRBD2. The junction had 7 bases not matched to a gene; V was cut back by 3 bases and J by 4 bases. Germline values: CDR1 SGHRS, CDR2 YFSETQ. This CDR3 region has 17 residues. The CDR3 region is CASSSRLAGGSPDTQYF. In DNA, the CDR3 is TGCGCCAGCAGCTCGAGACTAGCGGGAGGGAGTCCAGATACGCAGTATTTT.

The rearrangement links TRBV6-5 to TRBJ1-1, with D maybe TRBD1 (6 bases). The CDR3 runs 15 residues. From germline, CDR1 is MNHEY and CDR2 SVGAGI. Trimming pared 2 bases from V and 1 base from J, leaving 11 bases between. CDR3 bases: TGTGCCAGCAGTTACGGGGGGGGCGGGAACACTGAAGCTTTCTTT. Its protein product is CASSYGGGGNTEAFF.

The V gene is TRBV10-3, the J gene TRBJ2-5, with a tentative D call TRBD1 (7 bases). The CDR3 consists of 14 residues. Germline CDR1 ENHRY, CDR2 SYGVKD. Trimming pared 6 bases from V and 2 bases from J, leaving 13 bases between. The CDR3 DNA sequence: TGTGCCATCAGGCAGGGGGGCGGACAAGAGACCCAGTACTTC. It translates to CAIRQGGGQETQYF.

The chain links TRBV19 to TRBJ1-1; D is possibly TRBD1 (5 bases). CDR3 length: 13 residues. Germline V gives CDR1 LNHDA, CDR2 SQIVND (reference sequence). Trimming removed 3 bases at V and 2 bases at J, with 7 bases between. CDR3 coding DNA: TGTGCCAGTAGTATGACAGTAAACACTGAAGCTTTCTTT. This sequence encodes CASSMTVNTEAFF.

Ten or more counts support this clone. The rearrangement links TRBV6-2 or TRBV6-3 to TRBJ2-7; D call uncertain. Germline assignment: CDR1 MNHEY and CDR2 SVGEGT. Trimming stripped 5 bases from V and 2 bases from J, with 13 bases between. The CDR3 runs to 14 residues. The CDR3 DNA is TGTGCCAGCAGTCGACGAGGTGTAACCTACGAGCAGTACTTC. Translated: CASSRRGVTYEQYF.

This clone was observed a few times. This chain connects TRBV7-2 to TRBJ1-6, with a possible D match to TRBD1 (5 bases). The germline CDR1 and CDR2 sequences are SGHTA and FQGNSA. V was pared by 0 bases and J by 18 bases, with 12 bases between. CDR3 length: 12 residues. In nucleotides, the CDR3 is TGTGCCAGCAGCTTAGCAGGGACTATAACCCACTTT. This gives the protein CASSLAGTITHF.

This rearrangement joins TRBV12-5 to TRBJ1-1; D might be TRBD1 (5 bases). Trimming pared 6 bases from V and 1 base from J, leaving 15 bases between. Germline lookup yields CDR1 LGHNT and CDR2 FRNRAP. CDR3 length equals 15 residues. The CDR3, as DNA: TGTGCTAGTGGCTACGACAGAGTCCCGAACACTGAAGCTTTCTTT. Translating it yields CASGYDRVPNTEAFF.

J is TRBJ2-6 and V is TRBV19; D remains unclear. This CDR3 is built from 15 residues. V gave up 3 bases and J gave up 1 base, with 7 bases separating them. CDR1 and CDR2 from the germline V gene are LNHDA and SQIVND (reference sequence). CDR3 residues: CASSIERSGANVLTF. The CDR3 DNA reads TGTGCCAGTAGTATTGAGAGGTCTGGGGCCAACGTCCTGACTTTC.

The chain couples TRBV4-1 to TRBJ2-3, with 9 positions matching TRBD2. V shed 4 bases, J shed 4 bases, and the junction held 18 bases outside the gene matches. There are 19 residues in the CDR3. CDR1 MGHRA and CDR2 YSYEKL come from the germline V gene. The CDR3: CASSLRGVRAGGTADTQYF. The CDR3 DNA sequence: TGCGCCAGCAGCCTCCGGGGTGTGAGAGCGGGGGGCACCGCAGATACGCAGTATTTT.

This chain connects TRBV5-1 to TRBJ2-5; D is undetermined. The V gene lost 1 base and the J gene lost 2 bases, with 6 bases spanning the gap. The CDR3 is made up of 13 amino acids. CDR1 is SGHRS, CDR2 YFSETQ, per germline. The DNA for the CDR3 is TGCGCCAGCAGCTTGCCCGAGCAAGAGACCCAGTACTTC. This codes for CASSLPEQETQYF. Drawing the rest from reference TRBV5-1 and TRBJ2-5, the complete variable domain is KAGVTQTPRYLIKTRGQQVTLSCSPISGHRSVSWYQQTPGQGLQFLFEYFSETQRNKGNFPGRFSGRQFSNSRSEMNVSTLELGDSALYLCASSLPEQETQYFGPGTRLLVL.

The chain links TRBV6-6 to TRBJ1-1; 7 positions match TRBD1. CDR1 and CDR2 from the germline V gene are MNHNY and SVGAGI (reference sequence). CDR3 length equals 13 residues. With 7 bases clipped from V and 3 bases from J, the junction kept 5 bases outside the gene matches. CDR3 residues: CASKGQAYTEAFF. The DNA for the CDR3 is TGTGCCAGCAAAGGACAGGCCTACACTGAAGCTTTCTTT.

The chain recombines TRBV24-1 with TRBJ2-2; 7 bases are shared with TRBD2. This CDR3 region has 15 residues. Per germline, CDR1 KGHDR and CDR2 SFDVKD. V was clipped by 4 bases and J by 4 bases; unmatched bases: 5. DNA for the CDR3: TGTGCCACCAGTGAGCGCGGGAGACGCACCGGGGAGCTGTTTTTT. Translating it yields CATSERGRRTGELFF.

The V and J genes are TRBV7-9 and TRBJ2-5, with D possibly TRBD1 on 5 matching bases. The CDR3 totals 14 residues. Germline CDR1 is SEHNR and CDR2 is FQNEAQ (reference sequence). The germline V and J ends were trimmed by 5 bases and 1 base, with 11 bases remaining between them. The CDR3 is CASSPRGSQETQYF. For the CDR3, the DNA is TGTGCCAGCAGCCCTAGGGGTTCCCAAGAGACCCAGTACTTC.

This chain joins TRBV29-1 and TRBJ2-7, with D tentatively TRBD1 (5 bases). The germline V and J ends were trimmed by 0 bases and 4 bases, with 7 bases remaining between them. The CDR3 loop spans 12 amino acids. The V gene's germline CDR1 is SQVTM and CDR2 ANQGSEA. The DNA of the CDR3 is TGCAGCGTTGAAGACAGGGCTTACGAGCAGTACTTC. Its protein product is CSVEDRAYEQYF.

This clone came up once. The chain uses TRBV28 and TRBJ2-7, with 9 bases matching TRBD1. After removal of 1 base from V and 5 bases from J, the junction contained 6 bases not matched to a gene. This CDR3 contains 15 residues. Germline V CDR1 and CDR2: MDHEN, SYDVKM. CDR3 nucleotides: TGTGCCAGCAGTTTATATCACAGGGGGCTCCACGAGCAGTACTTC. This translates into CASSLYHRGLHEQYF.

V usage is TRBV29-1 and J usage is TRBJ2-7; 8 bases fit TRBD2. CDR3 length: 13 amino acids. CDR1 is SQVTM and CDR2 is ANQGSEA in the germline V gene. Trimming cost V 3 bases and J 2 bases; bases outside gene matches: 3. CDR3 loop: CSVDTGGPYEQYF. CDR3 DNA sequence: TGCAGCGTTGACACGGGAGGGCCCTACGAGCAGTACTTC.

The chain recombines TRBV7-6 with TRBJ1-1; D possibly corresponds to TRBD1 (6 bases). In germline, CDR1 is SGHVS, CDR2 FNYEAQ. The CDR3 runs to 14 residues. The V and J ends lost 4 bases and 6 bases respectively, with 15 bases between them. As DNA, the CDR3 is TGTGCCAGCAGCTCGACAGGACGTTTGGCTGAAGCTTTCTTT. Translation: CASSSTGRLAEAFF.

V gene TRBV28 combines with J gene TRBJ2-1; 11 bases are a match to TRBD2. CDR1 and CDR2 from the germline V gene are MDHEN and SYDVKM. J lost 7 bases, V lost 3 bases, and 8 bases had no gene match. The CDR3 loop spans 16 amino acids. CDR3 residues: CASSFTSGRKGNEQFF. The CDR3 coding sequence is TGTGCCAGCAGTTTCACTAGCGGGAGAAAGGGGAATGAGCAGTTCTTC.